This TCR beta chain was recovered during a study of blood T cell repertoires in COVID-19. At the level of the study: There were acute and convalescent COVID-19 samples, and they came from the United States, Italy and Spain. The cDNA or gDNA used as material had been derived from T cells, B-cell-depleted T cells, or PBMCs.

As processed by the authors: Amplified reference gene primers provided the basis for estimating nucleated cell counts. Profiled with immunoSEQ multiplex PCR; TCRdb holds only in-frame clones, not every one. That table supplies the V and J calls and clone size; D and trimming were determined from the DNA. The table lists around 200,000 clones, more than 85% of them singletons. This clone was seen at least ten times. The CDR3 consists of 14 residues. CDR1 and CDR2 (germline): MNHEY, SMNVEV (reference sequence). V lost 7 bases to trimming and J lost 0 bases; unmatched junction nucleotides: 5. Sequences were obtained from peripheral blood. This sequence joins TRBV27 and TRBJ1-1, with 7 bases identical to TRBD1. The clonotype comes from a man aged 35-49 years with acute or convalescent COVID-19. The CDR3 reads CASTSTGLNTEAFF. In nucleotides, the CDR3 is TGTGCCAGCACCTCGACAGGGCTGAACACTGAAGCTTTCTTT.